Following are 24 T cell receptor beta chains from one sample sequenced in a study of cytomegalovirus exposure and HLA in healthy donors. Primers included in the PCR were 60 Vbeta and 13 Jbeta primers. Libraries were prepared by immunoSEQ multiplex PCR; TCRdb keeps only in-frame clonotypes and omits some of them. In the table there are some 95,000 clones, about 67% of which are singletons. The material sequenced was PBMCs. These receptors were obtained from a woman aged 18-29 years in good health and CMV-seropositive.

The CDR3 reads CASTSGLAGGLGTYEQYF. The CDR3 DNA follows: TGTGCCAGCACGTCGGGACTAGCGGGAGGGTTGGGGACCTACGAGCAGTACTTC. This rearrangement joins TRBV28 to TRBJ2-7; 16 bases are shared with TRBD2. V shed 7 bases, J shed 2 bases, and the junction held 11 bases outside the gene matches. Germline CDR1 MDHEN, CDR2 SYDVKM. This CDR3 is built from 18 residues.

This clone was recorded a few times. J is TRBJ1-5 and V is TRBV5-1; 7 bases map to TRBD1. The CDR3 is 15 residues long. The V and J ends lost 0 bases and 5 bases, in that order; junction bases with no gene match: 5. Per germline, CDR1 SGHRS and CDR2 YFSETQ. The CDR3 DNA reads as TGCGCCAGCAGCTTGGAGGGGGCTGGCTATCAGCCCCAGCATTTT. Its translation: CASSLEGAGYQPQHF.

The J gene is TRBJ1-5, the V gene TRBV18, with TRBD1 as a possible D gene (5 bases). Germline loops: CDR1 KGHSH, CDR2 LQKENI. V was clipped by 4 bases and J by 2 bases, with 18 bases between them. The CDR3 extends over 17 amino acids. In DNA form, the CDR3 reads TGTGCCAGCTCACTCCCGGGGACGCCGGGGGGCAATCAGCCCCAGCATTTT. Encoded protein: CASSLPGTPGGNQPQHF.

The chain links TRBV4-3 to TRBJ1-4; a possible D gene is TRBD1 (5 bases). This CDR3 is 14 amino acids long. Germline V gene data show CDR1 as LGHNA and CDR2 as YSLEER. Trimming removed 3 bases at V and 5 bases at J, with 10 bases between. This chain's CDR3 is CASSQTEKNEKLFF. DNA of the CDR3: TGCGCCAGCAGCCAGACAGAGAAGAATGAAAAACTGTTTTTT.

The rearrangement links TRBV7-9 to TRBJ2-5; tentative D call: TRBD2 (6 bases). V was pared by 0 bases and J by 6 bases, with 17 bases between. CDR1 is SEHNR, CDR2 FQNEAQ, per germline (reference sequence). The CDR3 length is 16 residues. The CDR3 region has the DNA TGTGCCAGCAGCTTAGCGGGGGGAGGTCTGCAAAAGACCCAGTACTTC. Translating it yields CASSLAGGGLQKTQYF.

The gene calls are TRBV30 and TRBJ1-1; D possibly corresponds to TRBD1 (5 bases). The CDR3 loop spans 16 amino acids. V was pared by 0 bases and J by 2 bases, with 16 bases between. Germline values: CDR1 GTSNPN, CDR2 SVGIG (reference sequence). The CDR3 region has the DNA TGTGCCTGGAGTGTTTGGGGTGGCAGGGCCAACACTGAAGCTTTCTTT. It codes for CAWSVWGGRANTEAFF. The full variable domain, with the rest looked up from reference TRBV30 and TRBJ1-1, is SQTIHQWPATLVQPVGSPLSLECTVEGTSNPNLYWYRQAAGRGLQLLFYSVGIGQISSEVPQNLSASRPQDRQFILSSKKLLLSDSGFYLCAWSVWGGRANTEAFFGQGTRLTVV.

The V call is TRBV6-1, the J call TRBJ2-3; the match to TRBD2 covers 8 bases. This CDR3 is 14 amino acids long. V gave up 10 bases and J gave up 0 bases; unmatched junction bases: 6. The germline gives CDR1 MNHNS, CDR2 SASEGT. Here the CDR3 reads CATPGGPSTDTQYF. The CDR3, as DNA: TGTGCCACCCCGGGGGGGCCTAGCACAGATACGCAGTATTTT.

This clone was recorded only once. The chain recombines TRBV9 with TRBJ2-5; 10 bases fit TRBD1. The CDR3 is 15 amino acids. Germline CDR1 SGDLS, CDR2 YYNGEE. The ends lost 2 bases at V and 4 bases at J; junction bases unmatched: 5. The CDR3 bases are TGTGCCAGCAGCGTTGACAGGGGGCAAGGAGAGACCCAGTACTTC. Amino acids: CASSVDRGQGETQYF.

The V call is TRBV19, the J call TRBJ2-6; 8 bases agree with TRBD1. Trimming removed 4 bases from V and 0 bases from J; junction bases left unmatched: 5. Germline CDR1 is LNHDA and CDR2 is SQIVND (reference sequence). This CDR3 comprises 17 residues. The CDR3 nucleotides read TGTGCCAGTAGTAAACAGGGGGGCGTCTCTGGGGCCAACGTCCTGACTTTC. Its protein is CASSKQGGVSGANVLTF.

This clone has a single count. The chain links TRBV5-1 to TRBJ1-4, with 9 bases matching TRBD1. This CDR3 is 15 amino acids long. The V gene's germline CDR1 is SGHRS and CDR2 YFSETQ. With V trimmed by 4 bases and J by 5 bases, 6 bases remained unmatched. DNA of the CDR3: TGCGCCAGCAGCCAGGGACAGGGAGGGAATGAAAAACTGTTTTTT. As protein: CASSQGQGGNEKLFF.

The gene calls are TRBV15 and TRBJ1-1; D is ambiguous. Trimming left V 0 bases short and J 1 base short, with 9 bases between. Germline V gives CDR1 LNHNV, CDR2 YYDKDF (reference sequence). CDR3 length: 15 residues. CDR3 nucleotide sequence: TGTGCCACCAGCAGAGAGCTAGGATCGAACACTGAAGCTTTCTTT. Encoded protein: CATSRELGSNTEAFF.

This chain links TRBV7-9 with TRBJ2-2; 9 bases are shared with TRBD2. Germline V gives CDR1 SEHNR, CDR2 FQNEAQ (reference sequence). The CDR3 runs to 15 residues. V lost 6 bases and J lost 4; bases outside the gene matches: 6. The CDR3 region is CASRALAGPTGELFF. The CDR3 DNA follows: TGTGCCAGCAGAGCCCTAGCGGGACCCACCGGGGAGCTGTTTTTT.

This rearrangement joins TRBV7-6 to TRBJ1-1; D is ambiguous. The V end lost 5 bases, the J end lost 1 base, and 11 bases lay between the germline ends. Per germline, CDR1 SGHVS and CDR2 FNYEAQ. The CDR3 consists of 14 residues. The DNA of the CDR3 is TGTGCCAGCAGCACCGGGAGCGGGAACACTGAAGCTTTCTTT. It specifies CASSTGSGNTEAFF.

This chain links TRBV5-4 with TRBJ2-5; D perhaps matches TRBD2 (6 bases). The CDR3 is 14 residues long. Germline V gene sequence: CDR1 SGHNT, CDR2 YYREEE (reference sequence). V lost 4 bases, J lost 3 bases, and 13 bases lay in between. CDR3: CASSPGVREETQYF. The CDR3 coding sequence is TGTGCCAGCAGCCCGGGGGTAAGGGAAGAGACCCAGTACTTC.

In DNA, the CDR3 is TGCAGCGCCCGGGAGGGAAACACTGAAGCTTTCTTT. Amino acids: CSAREGNTEAFF. J is TRBJ1-1 and V is TRBV29-1, with D unclear. Germline-derived CDR1 and CDR2 are SQVTM and ANQGSEA. CDR3 length: 12 amino acids. Trimming cost V 7 bases and J 2 bases, with 11 bases left between them.

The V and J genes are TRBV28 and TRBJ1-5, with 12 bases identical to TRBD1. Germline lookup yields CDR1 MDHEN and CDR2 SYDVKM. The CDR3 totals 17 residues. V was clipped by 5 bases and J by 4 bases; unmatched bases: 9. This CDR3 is CASSPGTGGASNQPQHF. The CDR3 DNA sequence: TGTGCCAGCAGTCCTGGGACAGGGGGCGCCTCTAATCAGCCCCAGCATTTT.

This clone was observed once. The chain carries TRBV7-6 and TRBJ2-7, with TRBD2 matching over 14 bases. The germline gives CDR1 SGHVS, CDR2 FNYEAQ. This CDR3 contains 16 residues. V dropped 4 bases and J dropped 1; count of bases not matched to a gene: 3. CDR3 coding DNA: TGTGCCAGCAGCTCGGGACTAGCGGGAGTGTCCTACGAGCAGTACTTC. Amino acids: CASSSGLAGVSYEQYF.

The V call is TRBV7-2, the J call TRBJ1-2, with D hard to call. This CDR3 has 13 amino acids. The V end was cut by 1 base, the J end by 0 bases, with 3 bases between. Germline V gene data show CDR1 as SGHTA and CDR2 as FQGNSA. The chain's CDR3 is CASSLGTNYGYTF. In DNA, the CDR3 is TGTGCCAGCAGCTTAGGTACTAACTATGGCTACACCTTC.

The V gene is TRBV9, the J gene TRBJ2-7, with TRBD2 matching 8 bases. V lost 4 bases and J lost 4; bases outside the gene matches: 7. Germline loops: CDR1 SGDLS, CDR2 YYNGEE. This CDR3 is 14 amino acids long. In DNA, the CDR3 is TGTGCCAGCAGCCGGGGGGGCGGTAGGTACGAGCAGTACTTC. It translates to CASSRGGGRYEQYF.

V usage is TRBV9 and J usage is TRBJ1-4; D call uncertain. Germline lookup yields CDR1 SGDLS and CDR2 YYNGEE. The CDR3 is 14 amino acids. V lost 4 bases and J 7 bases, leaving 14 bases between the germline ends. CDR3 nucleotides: TGTGCCAGCAGCCCGGCCGGGGTGGGTGAAAAACTGTTTTTT. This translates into CASSPAGVGEKLFF.

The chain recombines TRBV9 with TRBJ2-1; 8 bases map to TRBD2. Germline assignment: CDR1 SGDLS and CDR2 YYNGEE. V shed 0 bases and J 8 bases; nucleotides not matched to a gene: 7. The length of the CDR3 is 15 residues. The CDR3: CASSVGGGPLDEQFF. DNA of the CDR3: TGTGCCAGCAGCGTAGGCGGGGGGCCATTAGATGAGCAGTTCTTC.

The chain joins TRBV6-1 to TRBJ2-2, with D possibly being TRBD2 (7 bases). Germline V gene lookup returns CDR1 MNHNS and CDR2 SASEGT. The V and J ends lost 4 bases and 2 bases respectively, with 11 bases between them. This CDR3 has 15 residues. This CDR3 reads CASSVGGLNTGELFF. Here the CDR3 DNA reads TGTGCCAGCAGTGTGGGGGGGCTCAACACCGGGGAGCTGTTTTTT.

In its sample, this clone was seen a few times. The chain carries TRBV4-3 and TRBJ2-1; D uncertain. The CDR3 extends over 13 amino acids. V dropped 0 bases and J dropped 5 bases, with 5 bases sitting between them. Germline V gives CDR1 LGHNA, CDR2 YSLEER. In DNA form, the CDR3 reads TGCGCCAGCAGCCAAGAAACTGACAATGAGCAGTTCTTC. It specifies CASSQETDNEQFF.

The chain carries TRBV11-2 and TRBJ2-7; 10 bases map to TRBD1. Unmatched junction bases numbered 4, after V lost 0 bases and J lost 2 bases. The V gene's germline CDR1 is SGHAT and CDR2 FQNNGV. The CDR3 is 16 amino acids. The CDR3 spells CASSLDLGTGAYEQYF. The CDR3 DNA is TGTGCCAGCAGCTTAGATCTCGGGACAGGGGCCTACGAGCAGTACTTC.